This TCR beta chain came from a study of identical twins listed by TCRdb under 2016. As for the study more broadly: To test whether fetal clonotypes persist, this study deep-sequenced TCR alpha and beta repertoires from monozygotic twins, from unrelated adults of various ages, and from cord blood. Replicate twin experiments were performed at different times using different library preparation protocols to rule out contamination.

Library method: 5' RACE. The instrument given in TCRdb is Illumina HiSeq 2000. Template switching added a universal primer binding site, and the final cDNA carried a unique molecular identifier that allowed TCR cDNA molecules to be counted accurately. First-strand cDNA for TCR alpha and beta chains was synthesized from specific primers in the conserved constant-segment region. To control for contamination, every cDNA library was double barcoded, receiving both a SMART-Mk sample barcode and Illumina barcodes. TruSeq adapter sequences along with Illumina sample barcodes were introduced in two successive PCR steps. The Illumina HiSeq platform was used with custom primers to sequence TCR alpha and beta cDNA libraries. Regarding the original processing steps: Unique molecular identifiers were extracted from raw reads with MiGEC, and CDR3 positions were determined with MiXCR. Recombination models were inferred per individual with the repgenHMM and IGoR tools using an EM algorithm. Shared clonotypes were analyzed with the tcR package in R, and sharing was normalized by the product of cloneset sizes. Out-of-frame nonproductive sequences were analyzed to study raw recombination free of thymic and clonal selection effects. TCRdb ran its own pipeline on the public reads, namely fastp trimming at Q25 and MiXCR clone calling, and kept in-frame beta chains. Under each unique CDR3 protein, matching rows form one entry showing the most common genes and DNA. The authors' filters were not applied to this entry. In all, the sample holds around 530,000 distinct CDR3 sequences, and roughly 15% of those were seen once. About 0.4% of the sample rests with the top ten.

V lost 0 bases and J lost 5 bases, and the count of bases not matched to a germline gene is 18. The CDR1 and CDR2 encoded by the germline V gene are MGHRA and YSYEKL. The CDR3 has 20 amino acids, counting the end cysteine and phenylalanine. The DNA shown is the 60-base CDR3, in frame from base 1. General findings and caveats noted by the study authors: Fewer insertions were carried by abundant cord blood beta clonotypes; a weaker similar trend was observed in young adult naive repertoires, while no such trend was observed in memory repertoires. Compared with coincidental sharing between unrelated individuals, out-of-frame TCR alpha sequences shared between twins had an excess of sequences with low generation probability. Invariant T cells such as MAIT and iNKT could partly confound zero-insertion analyses, though diverse VJ usage argued against this for most clonotypes. Conclusions relied on cross-sectional statistical analysis, since the same donors could not be followed over many years. Recombination models systematically underestimated out-of-frame TCR alpha sharing in monozygotic twins but agreed with sharing between unrelated individuals. The excess sharing between twins in beta out-of-frame sequences was weaker because fewer shared sequences reduced the signal-to-noise ratio.

There are a few counts of this clonotype. Its antigen specificity is not known. Per-base qualities were not stored, and no clone one base away is much larger. Every donor was a healthy Caucasian. Three pairs of female monozygotic twins, all aged roughly 18 to 30 years, made up the twin cohort. CD4+ and CD8+ T cell populations were isolated with positive isolation kits from Invitrogen. This sample also appeared in a second study, on yellow fever vaccine responses in identical twins. Drawing on the second study: According to the authors, in identical twins the way T cells responded to vaccination appeared partly convergent and partly personalized. In identical twins, the study followed T cell clones that responded to the vaccine with precision.

What was sequenced was CD4+ T cells sorted from blood. This TCR came from a young woman in good health. The chain is made from TRBV4-1 and TRBJ2-2; TRBD1 lines up with 7 middle nucleotides. The DNA sequence is TGCGCCAGCAGCCAAGAATGGTCTACTCCGGGACAGCCACGGACCGGGGAGCTGTTTTTT. Translated, this gives CASSQEWSTPGQPRTGELFF.